Below, 21 T cell receptor beta chains from the same sample are listed, as sequenced in a study of monozygotic twins with inflammatory bowel disease. TCRdb derives one entry per CDR3 protein from the 5' RACE reads, leaving out DNA. The table lists 350,000 to 550,000 distinct CDR3 sequences. What was sequenced was blood. The receptors were gathered from a human donor with ulcerative colitis or Crohn's disease, or a healthy co-twin of an affected twin (not recorded which).

The chain has TRBV19 and TRBJ1-2; TCRdb's D call of TRBD1 is untestable without DNA. In germline, CDR1 is LNHDA, CDR2 SQIVND (reference sequence). The CDR3 spans 13 residues. CDR3 in amino acids: CASSVDREYGYTF.

The chain uses TRBV7-2 and TRBJ1-5; TCRdb lists TRBD1, though no DNA is available to test this call. The CDR3 extends over 16 amino acids. The germline CDR1 and CDR2 sequences are SGHTA and FQGNSA. CDR3 protein: CASSSSQTGVNQPQHF.

The CDR3 sequence: CASRPPGRNSPLHF. This sequence joins TRBV7-2 and TRBJ1-6; the D call of TRBD1 rests on TCRdb alone, since no DNA is present to check it. Germline values: CDR1 SGHTA, CDR2 FQGNSA. The CDR3 runs 14 residues.

The genes are TRBV12-3 or TRBV12-4 and TRBJ1-6. The CDR3 covers 14 residues. This chain's CDR3 is CASSFFGMDSPLHF.

The chain links TRBV7-2 to TRBJ2-2; TCRdb calls TRBD2, which cannot be checked without DNA. Germline CDR1 SGHTA, CDR2 FQGNSA. The CDR3 totals 16 residues. The CDR3: CASSLPGLTLPGELFF.

The genes are TRBV11-2 and TRBJ2-3. Per the germline V gene, CDR1 is SGHAT and CDR2 is FQNNGV. The CDR3 has 12 amino acids. The CDR3 region is CASSFVGDTQYF.

The chain joins TRBV5-1 to TRBJ2-6; the TRBD1 assignment by TCRdb is unverifiable without DNA. CDR1 is SGHRS, CDR2 YFSETQ, per germline. The length of the CDR3 is 17 residues. CDR3 protein: CASSDSWGQSGANVLTF.

The gene calls are TRBV20-1 and TRBJ2-5; the TRBD2 assignment by TCRdb is unverifiable without DNA. The CDR3 has 11 amino acids. Germline-derived CDR1 and CDR2 are DFQATT and SNEGSKA (reference sequence). Here the CDR3 reads CSLGGQETQYF.

CDR3 residues: CASSLLGQTLGTEAFF. This chain links TRBV4-1 with TRBJ1-1; no DNA is available, so the TRBD1 call from TCRdb remains unchecked. Germline loops: CDR1 MGHRA, CDR2 YSYEKL. This CDR3 has 16 amino acids.

This chain uses TRBV5-1 with TRBJ2-5; without DNA, the TCRdb call of TRBD2 cannot be checked. The CDR3 totals 15 residues. From germline, CDR1 is SGHRS and CDR2 YFSETQ. The CDR3 reads CASSLTSGATETQYF.

The chain joins TRBV7-2 to TRBJ2-4; TCRdb indicates TRBD1, and absent DNA this call remains unverified. CDR1 is SGHTA and CDR2 is FQGNSA in the germline V gene. The CDR3 runs 14 residues. The CDR3 loop is CASSFSGTENIQYF.

This CDR3 reads CASSGLQSGNTIYF. This chain links TRBV2 with TRBJ1-3. The length of the CDR3 is 14 residues. Germline V gene sequence: CDR1 SNHLY, CDR2 FYNNEI.

The chain joins TRBV20-1 to TRBJ2-2; TCRdb indicates TRBD1, and absent DNA this call remains unverified. Germline values: CDR1 DFQATT, CDR2 SNEGSKA (reference sequence). This CDR3 is 13 amino acids long. The chain's CDR3 is CSALDRVPGELFF.

The rearrangement uses TRBV5-1 and TRBJ1-1; without DNA, the TCRdb call of TRBD1 cannot be checked. Per the germline V gene, CDR1 is SGHRS and CDR2 is YFSETQ. The CDR3 sequence is 14 residues long. CDR3 amino acids: CASSLATGMTEAFF.

This chain connects TRBV7-3 to TRBJ1-1; TCRdb proposes TRBD1, but this gene call is untestable without DNA. The CDR3 is made up of 16 amino acids. Germline CDR1 SGHTA, CDR2 FQGTGA. This CDR3 is CASSLTPPRGNTEAFF.

The gene calls are TRBV5-1 and TRBJ2-2; with no DNA, the TCRdb D assignment of TRBD1 cannot be verified. The CDR3 sequence is 16 residues long. Germline V gene lookup returns CDR1 SGHRS and CDR2 YFSETQ. This chain's CDR3 is CASSVPGQAGSGELFF.

The chain joins TRBV5-6 to TRBJ2-3; TCRdb lists TRBD1, though no DNA is available to test this call. CDR1 and CDR2 (germline): SGHDT, YYEEEE. The CDR3 covers 16 residues. Here the CDR3 reads CASSARQGMEFNTQYF.

The chain uses TRBV7-2 and TRBJ2-7; there is no DNA to check the TCRdb D call of TRBD1. The CDR3 contains 13 residues. Germline CDR1 is SGHTA and CDR2 is FQGNSA. The CDR3 reads CASSLSLLYEQYF.

The chain is built from TRBV7-9 and TRBJ2-1; no DNA is available, so the TRBD2 call from TCRdb remains unchecked. This CDR3 is 15 amino acids long. From germline, CDR1 is SEHNR and CDR2 FQNEAQ (reference sequence). CDR3 protein: CASSLPSAGYNEQFF.

The gene calls are TRBV6-6 and TRBJ1-1; the TCRdb call, TRBD1, lacks DNA for checking. Per the germline V gene, CDR1 is MNHNY and CDR2 is SVGAGI (reference sequence). The CDR3 spans 11 residues. This chain's CDR3 is CASGTYTEAFF.

The chain links TRBV7-8 to TRBJ2-1; there is no DNA to check the TCRdb D call of TRBD2. Looked up from germline, CDR1 is SGHVS and CDR2 is FQNEAQ. This CDR3 comprises 16 residues. The CDR3 here is CASSLEGLASYNEQFF.